This T cell receptor beta chain was retrieved from a study of beta chain features in type 1 diabetes. Regarding the study as a whole: When VDJ junctions were examined, type 1 diabetes patients showed fewer insertions and more deletions.

V lost 5 bases and J lost 3, with 17 bases in between. This CDR3 contains 16 residues. CDR1 and CDR2 from the germline V gene are KGHSH and LQKENI. Central memory, naive, regulatory and stem cell-like memory CD4+ cells were sorted by CD45RO/CCR7/CD25/CD127/CD95/CD27. The investigators reverse transcribed all of the isolated RNA, so they sequenced expressed TCRB transcripts. Method: immunoSEQ multiplex PCR; TCRdb's copy keeps in-frame clones and lacks some. The profile shows about 900,000 clones, roughly 15% of them singletons. Remarks on this clone: Its target is unknown.

The clonotype was recovered from a woman under 30 in good health. The V gene is TRBV18, the J gene TRBJ2-1; D remains ambiguous. The sample was naive CD4+ T cells from blood. The CDR3 sequence is CASSMSSTPNYNEQFF. CDR3 nucleotide sequence: TGTGCCAGCTCAATGAGTTCCACGCCGAACTACAATGAGCAGTTCTTC.